A selection of T cell receptor beta chains follows, all from one sample in a study of cytomegalovirus exposure and HLA in healthy donors. Method: immunoSEQ multiplex PCR; TCRdb's copy keeps in-frame clones and lacks some. The repertoire shows over 35,000 clones; the top ten hold 1.8%. The source material was PBMCs. The receptors originated from a woman younger than 45 in good health and CMV-seronegative. Each CDR3 is given without its conserved first and last residue. Fields, in order: V gene, D gene, CDR3 protein. D genes are given only for firm matches.

v_gene: TRBV28; d_gene: TRBD2; CDR3aa: ASRPSGLAGGLVTQY
v_gene: TRBV6-1; d_gene: NA; CDR3aa: ASSEAFAGRGRKETQY
v_gene: TRBV4-1; d_gene: TRBD1; CDR3aa: ASSLDRGNYGYT
v_gene: TRBV19; d_gene: TRBD1; CDR3aa: ASSTGTGVYEQY
v_gene: TRBV9; d_gene: TRBD1; CDR3aa: ASSALRGTVVTEAF
v_gene: TRBV11-2; d_gene: NA; CDR3aa: ASSFNRLGGEQF
v_gene: TRBV19; d_gene: TRBD1; CDR3aa: ASWTGSEAF
v_gene: TRBV30; d_gene: TRBD1; CDR3aa: AWDRGTNEQF
v_gene: TRBV29-1; d_gene: TRBD2; CDR3aa: SVDGLAGGGTDTQY
v_gene: TRBV4-1; d_gene: NA; CDR3aa: ASSQVSGGEAF
v_gene: TRBV25-1; d_gene: NA; CDR3aa: ASSEYYRDTEAF
v_gene: TRBV7-3; d_gene: TRBD2; CDR3aa: ASSLSGRAETQY
v_gene: TRBV6-5; d_gene: TRBD2; CDR3aa: ASSRTSGRFGELF
v_gene: TRBV5-1; d_gene: NA; CDR3aa: ASSLEGIPTEAF
v_gene: TRBV30; d_gene: NA; CDR3aa: AWSPQLGGQETQY
v_gene: TRBV27; d_gene: NA; CDR3aa: ASSSRVGQSYEQY
v_gene: TRBV18; d_gene: NA; CDR3aa: ASSYQGQLNTEAF
v_gene: TRBV7-6; d_gene: NA; CDR3aa: ASSPEGAGYNEQF
v_gene: TRBV4-2; d_gene: TRBD1; CDR3aa: ASSQDTGGGGELF
v_gene: TRBV27; d_gene: NA; CDR3aa: ASSFVQSTDTQY
v_gene: TRBV5-3; d_gene: TRBD2; CDR3aa: ARSLFPSGNTGELF
v_gene: TRBV25-1; d_gene: NA; CDR3aa: ASSEGGTGSKGYT
v_gene: TRBV7-3; d_gene: NA; CDR3aa: ASSSDSSSYNEQF
v_gene: TRBV29-1; d_gene: TRBD1; CDR3aa: SAGGQGRDTGELF
v_gene: TRBV18; d_gene: NA; CDR3aa: ASSPAGGGREQY
v_gene: TRBV7-3; d_gene: NA; CDR3aa: ASSLVAGIQETQY
v_gene: TRBV18; d_gene: TRBD1; CDR3aa: ASSPGDRSTNEKLF
v_gene: TRBV5-1; d_gene: TRBD1; CDR3aa: ASSSGQNYGYT
v_gene: TRBV4-1; d_gene: TRBD2; CDR3aa: ASSQDFLAGAYEQY
v_gene: TRBV4-2; d_gene: NA; CDR3aa: ASPQAENEQF
v_gene: TRBV2; d_gene: NA; CDR3aa: ASSVIEGGGYT
v_gene: TRBV7-9; d_gene: TRBD1; CDR3aa: ASSHGTDYGYT
v_gene: TRBV7-9; d_gene: NA; CDR3aa: ASSSRERGGYEQY
v_gene: TRBV19; d_gene: TRBD1; CDR3aa: ASRDRGGQPQH
v_gene: TRBV6-5; d_gene: TRBD2; CDR3aa: ASSYAGGHGV
v_gene: TRBV15; d_gene: TRBD1; CDR3aa: ATSISGTGDPDTQY
v_gene: TRBV18; d_gene: TRBD2; CDR3aa: ATSGDLAVYEQY
v_gene: TRBV9; d_gene: TRBD2; CDR3aa: ASSQGTSGRARGTGELF
v_gene: TRBV27; d_gene: NA; CDR3aa: ASSLGQNYEQY
v_gene: TRBV15; d_gene: TRBD1; CDR3aa: ATEGQGQETQY
v_gene: TRBV5-1; d_gene: NA; CDR3aa: ASSLAPQGSTGNTIY
v_gene: TRBV18; d_gene: NA; CDR3aa: ASSACRLDTQY
v_gene: TRBV7-9; d_gene: NA; CDR3aa: ATHQGGRYEQY
v_gene: TRBV18; d_gene: TRBD1; CDR3aa: ASSPGQGRQETQY
v_gene: TRBV15; d_gene: NA; CDR3aa: ATSRGVGRSGNNEQF
v_gene: TRBV5-1; d_gene: TRBD1; CDR3aa: ASSLATGGNTEAF
v_gene: TRBV19; d_gene: NA; CDR3aa: ASSAGGTNEKLF
v_gene: TRBV20-1; d_gene: TRBD1; CDR3aa: SVNRRDRQY